Listed here are 22 T cell receptor beta chains from one sample, sequenced in a study of low-dose radiotherapy and immunotherapy resistance in tumors. Time point defined: before trial treatment. Primers targeting TRAV and TRBV primed first-strand cDNA, covering alpha and beta chains. Using a constant-region primer together with a V-primer adapter, TCRs were subjected to about 20 PCR cycles of amplification. TCRdb re-called the reads through MiXCR, storing one row per CDR3 protein. The sample shows some 71,000 distinct CDR3 sequences, around 31% of them seen only once. The specimen was PBMCs, collected before treatment. The receptor source for this set is a female donor with ovarian cancer.

This clonotype was recorded many times. The chain employs TRBV19 and TRBJ2-1, with D tentatively TRBD1 or TRBD2 (5 bases each). This CDR3 contains 14 residues. The germline CDR1 and CDR2 sequences are LNHDA and SQIVND (reference sequence). The V and J ends lost 7 bases and 4 bases respectively, with 14 bases between them. The CDR3 here is CASIPRDRYNEQFF. DNA of the CDR3: TGTGCCAGTATCCCACGGGACCGATACAATGAGCAGTTCTTC.

This clonotype was counted many times. V usage is TRBV11-2 and J usage is TRBJ1-5; tentative D call: TRBD1 (5 bases). Trimming took off 2 bases at V and 1 base at J, with 6 bases between the two ends. Germline loops: CDR1 SGHAT, CDR2 FQNNGV. The CDR3 extends over 14 amino acids. The DNA for the CDR3 is TGTGCCAGCAGCTTATGGGACAGCAATCAGCCCCAGCATTTT. Translation gives CASSLWDSNQPQHF.

This clonotype was observed at least ten times. V and J are TRBV30 and TRBJ2-7, with 9 bases lining up with TRBD1. This CDR3 spans 14 amino acids. Trimming at V came to 4 bases and at J to 4 bases, leaving 8 bases not matched to a gene. Germline CDR1 and CDR2: GTSNPN and SVGIG (reference sequence). CDR3 sequence reads: CAWNDGTGIYEQYF. As DNA, the CDR3 is TGTGCCTGGAACGACGGGACAGGGATTTACGAGCAGTACTTC.

The chain links TRBV10-3 to TRBJ1-1; TRBD1 might be the D (5 bases). The V end was cut by 3 bases, the J end by 4 bases, with 12 bases between. CDR3 length: 14 amino acids. Per the germline V gene, CDR1 is ENHRY and CDR2 is SYGVKD. The DNA of the CDR3 is TGTGCCATCAGTGAAGGAAGGGGAGTCACTGAAGCTTTCTTT. Residues: CAISEGRGVTEAFF.

The V gene is TRBV25-1, the J gene TRBJ2-1; 9 bases map to TRBD2. The germline gives CDR1 MGHDK, CDR2 SYGVNS. V lost 6 bases to trimming and J lost 6 bases; unmatched junction nucleotides: 9. The CDR3 is 15 amino acids. The CDR3 nucleotides read TGTGCCAGCAGCCTCCCGGGACTAGCCCCCAATGAGCAGTTCTTC. It specifies CASSLPGLAPNEQFF.

This clonotype was seen repeatedly, ten times or more. The chain recombines TRBV5-1 with TRBJ1-4; 8 bases fit TRBD1. The CDR3 has 14 residues. Germline trimming cut 3 bases from V and 5 bases from J; bases unmatched to any gene: 3. Per germline, CDR1 SGHRS and CDR2 YFSETQ. CDR3 region: CASSSQGVNEKLFF. CDR3 nucleotide sequence: TGCGCCAGCAGCTCACAGGGGGTCAATGAAAAACTGTTTTTT.

This clonotype was recorded at least ten times. This chain uses TRBV30 with TRBJ2-5; D is unclear. Germline CDR1 and CDR2: GTSNPN and SVGIG (reference sequence). The CDR3 sequence is 13 residues long. V shed 5 bases and J shed 0 bases, with 10 bases lying between them. CDR3 sequence: CAWSVRYQETQYF. As DNA, the CDR3 is TGTGCCTGGTCTGTTAGGTACCAAGAGACCCAGTACTTC.

This clonotype was counted many times. This rearrangement joins TRBV6-1 to TRBJ1-4; TRBD1 agrees at 9 bases. CDR3 length equals 15 residues. V shed 5 bases, J shed 8 bases, and the junction held 9 bases outside the gene matches. Germline V gene sequence: CDR1 MNHNS, CDR2 SASEGT. CDR3 nucleotide sequence: TGTGCCAGCAGTCCGCCGGGACAGGGTCACGAAAAACTGTTTTTT. It yields the protein CASSPPGQGHEKLFF.

This clonotype occurred many times. The genes are TRBV28 and TRBJ2-3; 13 bases are shared with TRBD2. CDR1 is MDHEN, CDR2 SYDVKM, per germline. This CDR3 has 18 residues. J gave up 5 bases and V 8 bases, and 16 bases lay outside the gene matches. CDR3 loop: CASGHLPAGTSGVDTQYF. CDR3 nucleotide sequence: TGTGCCAGCGGTCACCTGCCAGCCGGGACTAGCGGGGTAGATACGCAGTATTTT.

This clonotype was detected only a few times. This chain connects TRBV10-3 to TRBJ2-7; D unclear. V was pared by 8 bases and J by 0 bases, with 11 bases between. Germline lookup yields CDR1 ENHRY and CDR2 SYGVKD. This CDR3 is built from 13 residues. The CDR3 DNA reads TGTGCCATCGCCCTTTCTAGCTCCTACGAGCAGTACTTC. It yields the protein CAIALSSSYEQYF.

This clonotype has at least ten counts. The chain couples TRBV6-6 to TRBJ2-2, with D uncertain. Germline values: CDR1 MNHNY, CDR2 SVGAGI (reference sequence). The CDR3 extends over 14 amino acids. V was shortened by 8 bases and J by 5 bases, with 15 bases between the two germline ends. In DNA form, the CDR3 reads TGTGCCAGCCGGACCCATCTTATTACCGGGGAGCTGTTTTTT. This encodes CASRTHLITGELFF.

The chain links TRBV29-1 to TRBJ2-7; TRBD2 agrees at 9 bases. The CDR3 consists of 14 residues. Germline V lookup: CDR1 SQVTM, CDR2 ANQGSEA. Trimming cost V 3 bases and J 8 bases; bases outside gene matches: 11. CDR3 nucleotide sequence: TGCAGCGTTGACCAGGGACTAGCAGGAAGGCAGCAGTACTTC. Translation gives CSVDQGLAGRQQYF.

V gene TRBV7-3 combines with J gene TRBJ2-3; 9 bases are shared with TRBD1. Trimming removed 5 bases from V and 1 base from J; junction bases left unmatched: 10. The CDR3 has 17 amino acids. Per the germline V gene, CDR1 is SGHTA and CDR2 is FQGTGA. CDR3 DNA sequence: TGTGCCAGCAGCCCAACCATTCGGACAGGGGGCACAGATACGCAGTATTTT. Protein product: CASSPTIRTGGTDTQYF.

This clonotype has a count of ten or more. In DNA, the CDR3 is TGTGCCAGCAGCGTAGGAGGGGGGTCTGGAAACACCATATATTTT. Translated: CASSVGGGSGNTIYF. This chain uses TRBV9 with TRBJ1-3, with D perhaps matching TRBD1 (6 bases). Germline V CDR1 and CDR2: SGDLS, YYNGEE. The CDR3 spans 15 residues. V lost 0 bases to trimming and J lost 1 base, with 8 bases between them.

The chain recombines TRBV28 with TRBJ2-1; 9 nucleotides align to TRBD2. This CDR3 is built from 22 residues. Germline CDR1 MDHEN, CDR2 SYDVKM. J gave up 2 bases and V 5 bases, and 25 bases lay outside the gene matches. In DNA, the CDR3 is TGTGCCAGCAGTCCTGGGGCGGGGGGCCAACAATCTGGCGGGAGGGCCTACAATGAGCAGTTCTTC. It specifies CASSPGAGGQQSGGRAYNEQFF.

Worth noting for this clonotype: This is likely an artifact of a read error, given a far larger clone one base away. The chain carries TRBV5-6 and TRBJ2-5; 8 nucleotides align to TRBD2. Germline assignment: CDR1 SGHDT and CDR2 YYEEEE. The CDR3 sequence is 16 residues long. The trim removed 1 base at V and 11 bases at J, leaving 16 bases unmatched. The CDR3 DNA sequence: TGTGCCAGCAGCTTGAGGGGGATGCGGGGGGACGATGAGCAGTACTTC. Protein sequence: CASSLRGMRGDDEQYF.

Many counts were recorded for this clonotype. The gene calls are TRBV6-2 or TRBV6-3 and TRBJ1-5; 8 bases are shared with TRBD1. Germline V CDR1 and CDR2: MNHEY, SVGEGT. The CDR3 is 13 residues long. J gave up 6 bases and V 6 bases, and 4 bases lay outside the gene matches. The CDR3, as DNA: TGTGCCAGCAGCGGACAGGGCGGTCAGCCCCAGCATTTT. Translating it yields CASSGQGGQPQHF.

This clonotype has ten or more counts. This chain joins TRBV29-1 and TRBJ2-5; no definite D call. There are 12 residues in the CDR3. V was shortened by 2 bases and J by 5 bases, with 9 bases between the two germline ends. Germline CDR1 is SQVTM and CDR2 is ANQGSEA. The DNA for the CDR3 is TGCAGCGTTGAACGCAGGTCCGAGACCCAGTACTTC. It translates to CSVERRSETQYF.

This clonotype has a handful of counts. V gene TRBV28 combines with J gene TRBJ1-3; D not certain. This CDR3 has 19 amino acids. The V end was cut by 6 bases, the J end by 0 bases, with 24 bases between. Germline CDR1 reads MDHEN; CDR2 reads SYDVKM. The CDR3 DNA is TGTGCCAGCAGCCCCACCGCAGGCTTATTCGGGTTCTCTGGAAACACCATATATTTT. Translated, it gives CASSPTAGLFGFSGNTIYF.

Many counts were recorded for this clonotype. The chain recombines TRBV30 with TRBJ2-5; TRBD2 might be the D (6 bases). The CDR3 sequence is 16 residues long. The V end was cut by 5 bases, the J end by 4 bases, with 23 bases between. The germline gives CDR1 GTSNPN, CDR2 SVGIG (reference sequence). CDR3 amino acids: CAWGGSGGVSPETQYF. The DNA of the CDR3 is TGTGCCTGGGGGGGGTCCGGCGGAGTATCCCCAGAGACCCAGTACTTC.

A single count supports this clonotype. The rearrangement joins TRBV29-1 to TRBJ1-1; no clear D. Looked up from germline, CDR1 is SQVTM and CDR2 is ANQGSEA. Trimming left V 3 bases short and J 1 base short, with 15 bases between. The CDR3 runs to 15 residues. The CDR3 bases are TGCAGCGTTGACTCCAGGTTCTCAGGGAACACTGAAGCTTTCTTT. Translating gives CSVDSRFSGNTEAFF. Full variable domain (outside the CDR3, taken from reference TRBV29-1 and TRBJ1-1): SAVISQKPSRDICQRGTSLTIQCQVDSQVTMMFWYRQQPGQSLTLIATANQGSEATYESGFVIDKFPISRPNLTFSTLTVSNMSPEDSSIYLCSVDSRFSGNTEAFFGQGTRLTVV.

This clonotype was counted ten times or more. The V call is TRBV10-3, the J call TRBJ2-2; 14 bases align to TRBD2. In germline, CDR1 is ENHRY, CDR2 SYGVKD. J was trimmed by 5 bases and V by 6 bases; bases with no gene match: 8. The CDR3 has 17 amino acids. In DNA, the CDR3 is TGTGCCATCAGGCCCGGGACTAGCGGGAGACCGACCGGGGAGCTGTTTTTT. Protein product: CAIRPGTSGRPTGELFF.